The next 29 T cell receptor beta chains were all read from a single sample in a study of shared clonotypes between healthy human individuals. Only in-frame clones appear in the TCRdb table, and some are missing; sequencing was by immunoSEQ multiplex PCR. This table has around 1.4 million clones, roughly 98.5% appearing once. The source material was naive CD4+ T cells sorted from blood. The subset: CD45RA+ positively selected. The source is a man between 25 and 39 years old in good health.

This sequence joins TRBV5-5 and TRBJ1-5, with D maybe TRBD1 (6 bases). The CDR3 spans 15 residues. The V end lost 3 bases, the J end lost 0 bases, and 10 bases lay between the germline ends. Germline V gives CDR1 SGHKS, CDR2 YYEKEE (reference sequence). CDR3 protein: CASSSQGFSNQPQHF. CDR3 nucleotide sequence: TGTGCCAGCAGCTCACAGGGTTTTAGCAATCAGCCCCAGCATTTT.

The genes are TRBV28 and TRBJ2-7, with a weak D call TRBD2 (7 bases). The CDR3 contains 13 residues. Trimming stripped 5 bases from V and 2 bases from J, with 10 bases between. CDR1 MDHEN and CDR2 SYDVKM come from the germline V gene. CDR3 residues: CASSRGGTYEQYF. In DNA form, the CDR3 reads TGTGCCAGCAGTAGGGGGGGGACCTACGAGCAGTACTTC. Full variable domain (rest looked up from reference TRBV28 and TRBJ2-7): DVKVTQSSRYLVKRTGEKVFLECVQDMDHENMFWYRQDPGLGLRLIYFSYDVKMKEKGDIPEGYSVSREKKERFSLILESASTNQTSMYLCASSRGGTYEQYFGPGTRLTVT.

The chain is built from TRBV6-6 and TRBJ1-1; TRBD1 is a possible D gene (5 bases). The CDR3 sequence is 16 residues long. Germline V CDR1 and CDR2: MNHNY, SVGAGI (reference sequence). The V end lost 7 bases, the J end lost 1 base, and 19 bases lay between the germline ends. In nucleotides, the CDR3 is TGTGCCAGCACCAATACGGCGAAGGGGACGAACACTGAAGCTTTCTTT. It translates to CASTNTAKGTNTEAFF.

Details on this clone: Other DNA sequences in this sample translate to the same CDR3. This chain joins TRBV5-1 and TRBJ1-1, with unresolved D. CDR1 is SGHRS, CDR2 YFSETQ, per germline. The CDR3 length is 13 residues. The V end lost 0 bases, the J end lost 1 base, and 4 bases lay between the germline ends. The CDR3 DNA reads TGCGCCAGCAGCTTGGATCAGAACACTGAAGCTTTCTTT. Its protein is CASSLDQNTEAFF.

The genes are TRBV5-1 and TRBJ2-3; 7 positions agree with TRBD1. V lost 3 bases, J lost 6 bases, and 13 bases stayed unmatched. Germline CDR1 reads SGHRS; CDR2 reads YFSETQ. The CDR3 length is 16 residues. Here the CDR3 reads CASSSRQGGAEDTQYF. The CDR3 nucleotides are TGCGCCAGCAGCTCTAGACAGGGTGGCGCTGAGGATACGCAGTATTTT.

The CDR3 spells CASSLHGSRREQYF. The CDR3 DNA reads TGTGCCAGCAGCTTGCATGGTTCGAGGCGAGAGCAGTACTTC. The V and J genes are TRBV5-4 and TRBJ2-7; D is unclear. This CDR3 is built from 14 residues. The ends were cut back, 1 base at V and 7 bases at J, with 15 bases in the middle. Per the germline V gene, CDR1 is SGHNT and CDR2 is YYREEE (reference sequence).

This chain joins TRBV7-2 and TRBJ1-2; maybe TRBD1 (6 bases). Germline V gives CDR1 SGHTA, CDR2 FQGNSA. Between the trimmed V and J ends, which lost 4 bases and 4 bases, there was a span of 13 bases. This CDR3 contains 14 residues. The CDR3 DNA sequence: TGTGCCAGCAGCTCTCCCGGGGGCGGCTATGGCTACACCTTC. This gives the protein CASSSPGGGYGYTF.

The V gene is TRBV18, the J gene TRBJ1-2, with 11 bases matching TRBD1. CDR1 is KGHSH, CDR2 LQKENI, per germline. V lost 4 bases and J lost 6; bases outside the gene matches: 4. The CDR3 has 14 residues. The CDR3 coding sequence is TGTGCCAGCTCACAGGACAGGGGGCTCGATGGCTACACCTTC. It encodes CASSQDRGLDGYTF.

The count of this clone is one. This sequence joins TRBV12-5 and TRBJ2-3; 9 bases are shared with TRBD2. V was clipped by 5 bases and J by 0 bases; unmatched bases: 9. The CDR3 length is 17 residues. The germline V gene has CDR1 LGHNT and CDR2 FRNRAP. The CDR3 DNA is TGTGCTAGTGGTCCCGCTGGACTAGCGCCAAGCACAGATACGCAGTATTTT. It yields the protein CASGPAGLAPSTDTQYF.

The chain couples TRBV5-8 to TRBJ2-5; D unresolved. CDR1 and CDR2 from the germline V gene are SGHTS and YDEGEE. Trimming stripped 4 bases from V and 7 bases from J, with 17 bases between. The CDR3 has 14 residues. This CDR3 is CASSPLIAWGTQYF. As DNA, the CDR3 is TGTGCCAGCAGCCCATTAATAGCTTGGGGGACCCAGTACTTC. The full variable domain, completed using reference TRBV5-8 and TRBJ2-5, is EAGVTQSPTHLIKTRGQQATLRCSPISGHTSVYWYQQALGLGLQFLLWYDEGEERNRGNFPPRFSGRQFPNYSSELNVNALELEDSALYLCASSPLIAWGTQYFGPGTRLLVL.

For the CDR3, the DNA is TGCGCCAGCAGCAATGGTGTGGGCACCGGGGAGCTGTTTTTT. Translating it yields CASSNGVGTGELFF. The gene calls are TRBV5-1 and TRBJ2-2; D not resolved. The CDR3 length is 14 residues. Trimming removed 4 bases at V and 4 bases at J, with 11 bases between. The V gene's germline CDR1 is SGHRS and CDR2 YFSETQ.

V and J are TRBV5-4 and TRBJ2-5, with D possibly matching TRBD2 (5 bases). V dropped 3 bases and J dropped 4 bases, with 13 bases sitting between them. CDR1 and CDR2 from the germline V gene are SGHNT and YYREEE (reference sequence). This CDR3 comprises 14 residues. CDR3 DNA sequence: TGTGCCAGCAGCTCGGAGAGGGTTCCAGAGACCCAGTACTTC. Translated: CASSSERVPETQYF. Supplemented by reference TRBV5-4 and TRBJ2-5, the full variable domain reads ETGVTQSPTHLIKTRGQQVTLRCSSQSGHNTVSWYQQALGQGPQFIFQYYREEENGRGNFPPRFSGLQFPNYSSELNVNALELDDSALYLCASSSERVPETQYFGPGTRLLVL.

V gene TRBV13 combines with J gene TRBJ2-5; the D is unclear. The CDR3 has 12 residues. The ends were cut back, 2 bases at V and 5 bases at J, with 6 bases in the middle. Germline CDR1 PRHDT, CDR2 FYEKMQ (reference sequence). The CDR3 DNA reads TGTGCCAGCAGCTTATTGGGGGAGACCCAGTACTTC. Amino acid sequence: CASSLLGETQYF.

This clone appeared a single time. Other DNA sequences of this sample code for an identical CDR3. This chain links TRBV7-9 with TRBJ2-7; D gene ambiguous. This CDR3 region has 13 residues. The V end was cut by 1 base, the J end by 3 bases, with 7 bases between. CDR1 SEHNR and CDR2 FQNEAQ come from the germline V gene (reference sequence). The CDR3: CASSLVSGYEQYF. CDR3 in DNA: TGTGCCAGCAGCTTAGTGTCCGGCTACGAGCAGTACTTC. The variable domain in full, completed from reference TRBV7-9 and TRBJ2-7, reads DTGVSQNPRHKITKRGQNVTFRCDPISEHNRLYWYRQTLGQGPEFLTYFQNEAQLEKSRLLSDRFSAERPKGSFSTLEIQRTEQGDSAMYLCASSLVSGYEQYFGPGTRLTVT.

The chain joins TRBV29-1 to TRBJ1-1, with D unclear. The V and J ends lost 0 bases and 6 bases respectively, with 17 bases between them. The CDR3 totals 15 residues. The V gene's germline CDR1 is SQVTM and CDR2 ANQGSEA. As DNA, the CDR3 is TGCAGCGTTGAAGATTTCTCACGAGTTAGTGCTGAAGCTTTCTTT. Residues: CSVEDFSRVSAEAFF.

V and J are TRBV6-6 and TRBJ1-2; tentative D call: TRBD1 (6 bases). The germline gives CDR1 MNHNY, CDR2 SVGAGI (reference sequence). V lost 6 bases and J 3 bases, leaving 14 bases between the germline ends. This CDR3 spans 14 amino acids. The CDR3 loop is CASSPRGGDYGYTF. Here the CDR3 DNA reads TGTGCCAGCAGCCCCAGGGGAGGGGACTATGGCTACACCTTC.

The rearrangement links TRBV27 to TRBJ1-2; 9 bases line up with TRBD1. V was pared by 11 bases and J by 8 bases, with 6 bases of the junction left unmatched. Per the germline V gene, CDR1 is MNHEY and CDR2 is SMNVEV (reference sequence). CDR3 length equals 11 residues. The CDR3 bases are TGTGCCGTAGGACAGGGGTGGGGCTACACCTTC. This gives the protein CAVGQGWGYTF.

This chain joins TRBV7-6 and TRBJ2-1, with TRBD2 matching over 9 bases. V shed 0 bases and J 12 bases; nucleotides not matched to a gene: 6. This CDR3 region has 14 residues. Germline lookup yields CDR1 SGHVS and CDR2 FNYEAQ. The CDR3: CASSLATSGTGQFF. Here the CDR3 DNA reads TGTGCCAGCAGCTTAGCGACTAGCGGCACAGGGCAGTTCTTC.

This rearrangement joins TRBV7-2 to TRBJ2-7; unclear D gene. The CDR3 contains 14 residues. Trimming took off 1 base at V and 2 bases at J, with 9 bases between the two ends. Germline V lookup: CDR1 SGHTA, CDR2 FQGNSA. The CDR3 DNA reads as TGTGCCAGCAGCTTAGTGGGGATACCCTACGAGCAGTACTTC. Protein: CASSLVGIPYEQYF.

This clone was counted once. The chain uses TRBV11-2 and TRBJ2-7; D is uncertain. The CDR3 extends over 13 amino acids. Germline V CDR1 and CDR2: SGHAT, FQNNGV. V lost 6 bases and J 5 bases, leaving 14 bases between the germline ends. The CDR3: CASSIVQSHEQYF. The DNA of the CDR3 is TGTGCCAGCAGTATAGTCCAGTCCCACGAGCAGTACTTC.

The chain carries TRBV5-1 and TRBJ2-6; D may be TRBD1 (5 bases). CDR1 and CDR2 from the germline V gene are SGHRS and YFSETQ. Trimming shortened V by 2 bases and J by 4 bases, and 19 bases separated the two germline ends. The CDR3 is made up of 18 amino acids. CDR3 in amino acids: CASSFGQQALGGANVLTF. The CDR3 DNA sequence: TGCGCCAGCAGCTTTGGCCAACAGGCGTTGGGAGGGGCCAACGTCCTGACTTTC.

J is TRBJ2-6 and V is TRBV2, with D possibly matching TRBD2 (5 bases). Trimming took off 2 bases at V and 2 bases at J, with 7 bases between the two ends. CDR3 length: 15 amino acids. CDR1 and CDR2 from the germline V gene are SNHLY and FYNNEI. This CDR3 reads CASSEYGAGANVLTF. The CDR3 nucleotides are TGTGCCAGCAGTGAATACGGGGCTGGGGCCAACGTCCTGACTTTC.

This chain joins TRBV18 and TRBJ2-7, with 9 bases identical to TRBD1. CDR1 and CDR2 (germline): KGHSH, LQKENI. The CDR3 contains 15 residues. The ends lost 5 bases at V and 0 bases at J; junction bases unmatched: 5. For the CDR3, the DNA is TGTGCCAGCTCAACCGGGACAGGGCACTCCTACGAGCAGTACTTC. As protein: CASSTGTGHSYEQYF.

CDR3 sequence (DNA): TGTGCCAGCAGCCCCGGGACTGTTTATCCGCCCCAGCATTTT. Protein: CASSPGTVYPPQHF. The chain is built from TRBV7-2 and TRBJ1-5, with D perhaps TRBD1 (5 bases). The CDR3 extends over 14 amino acids. CDR1 is SGHTA and CDR2 is FQGNSA in the germline V gene. V lost 5 bases, J lost 9 bases, and 17 bases lay in between.

V is TRBV5-5 and J is TRBJ2-1, with D perhaps assigned TRBD1 or TRBD2 (5 bases each). Per the germline V gene, CDR1 is SGHKS and CDR2 is YYEKEE (reference sequence). With 2 bases removed from V and 4 bases from J, the gap between germline ends came to 19 bases. The CDR3 is 17 residues long. As DNA, the CDR3 is TGTGCCAGCAGCTTAAAAGCCGGGTCCTGGGGGTACAATGAGCAGTTCTTC. This translates into CASSLKAGSWGYNEQFF.

V gene TRBV13 combines with J gene TRBJ2-7; no reliable D call. This CDR3 has 14 residues. The V gene lost 7 bases and the J gene lost 2 bases, with 15 bases spanning the gap. Per germline, CDR1 PRHDT and CDR2 FYEKMQ (reference sequence). CDR3 amino acids: CASTLGGRTYEQYF. CDR3 nucleotide sequence: TGTGCCAGCACCCTAGGTGGCAGAACCTACGAGCAGTACTTC.

V gene TRBV6-5 combines with J gene TRBJ2-1, with D unclear. V lost 7 bases to trimming and J lost 5 bases, with 18 bases between them. The germline gives CDR1 MNHEY, CDR2 SVGAGI. The CDR3 loop spans 15 amino acids. CDR3 region: CASTPTGLIHNEQFF. The CDR3 coding sequence is TGTGCCAGCACCCCGACGGGTCTTATACACAATGAGCAGTTCTTC.

V and J are TRBV12-2 and TRBJ2-1; TRBD2 is the table's D call, not checked against the DNA. TRBV12-2 constitutes a pseudogene. The CDR3 is made up of 15 amino acids. The CDR3 DNA reads as TGTGCAAGTCGCTTAGTCGATACTTCCTACAATGAGCAGTTCTTC. It yields the protein CASRLVDTSYNEQFF.

The rearrangement links TRBV7-9 to TRBJ2-7; D tentatively fits TRBD1 or TRBD2 (5 bases each). The V end was cut by 3 bases, the J end by 3 bases, with 18 bases between. CDR3 size: 16 residues. Germline V CDR1 and CDR2: SEHNR, FQNEAQ (reference sequence). DNA of the CDR3: TGTGCCAGCAGCTTCCCCACACCGGGACGAGACTACGAGCAGTACTTC. Translating it yields CASSFPTPGRDYEQYF.